This T cell receptor beta chain was profiled in a study of T cells in Graves' hyperthyroidism and ophthalmopathy. Criteria for exclusion of patients were uncontrolled infection, other autoimmune disease, pregnancy or lactation. In making diagnoses, clinical symptoms, serum thyroxine and TRAb, thyroid ultrasound and orbital computed tomography were all used. Amplified TCR beta CDR3 regions came from RNA transcripts. First-round RT-PCR with HTBI primers amplified the TCR CDR3 region. One entry per CDR3 protein, called by TCRdb with MiXCR from the multiplex PCR reads. The sample lists under 350,000 distinct CDR3 sequences; about a sixth were seen once. This clonotype was counted between two and nine times. Germline CDR1 is LNHDA and CDR2 is SQIVND (reference sequence). Trimming pared 0 bases from V and 3 bases from J, leaving 14 bases between. The length of the CDR3 is 16 residues.

The chain links TRBV19 to TRBJ1-1; D is unclear. The origin of this receptor is a woman aged 55-70 years with Graves' ophthalmopathy. Sequencing used blood. The CDR3 region is CASSIDLKGRDTEAFF. The CDR3 bases are TGTGCCAGTAGTATAGATCTTAAGGGTAGGGACACTGAAGCTTTCTTT.